A single sample is the source of the 20 T cell receptor beta chains below, sequenced in a study of OX40 agonist ivuxolimab in advanced cancers. Method: immunoSEQ multiplex PCR; TCRdb's copy keeps in-frame clones and lacks some. The table lists fewer than 55,000 clones, roughly 80% of them singletons, with less than 25% in the top ten. The material was CD4+ or CD8+ T cells sorted from blood, obtained in a trial of the OX40 agonist ivuxolimab. These receptor sequences come from an adult with an advanced solid tumor such as melanoma, head and neck, liver or kidney cancer.

V and J are TRBV19 and TRBJ1-1; D is unclear. V gave up 10 bases and J gave up 3 bases, with 9 bases separating them. Looked up from germline, CDR1 is LNHDA and CDR2 is SQIVND (reference sequence). This CDR3 has 11 amino acids. Here the CDR3 DNA reads TGTGCCACTTTAGGGTACACTGAAGCTTTCTTT. Its translation is CATLGYTEAFF.

J is TRBJ2-2 and V is TRBV28, with 7 bases identical to TRBD1. CDR1 and CDR2 (germline): MDHEN, SYDVKM. This CDR3 is 16 amino acids long. V lost 5 bases, J lost 0 bases, and 6 bases stayed unmatched. CDR3 in DNA: TGTGCCAGCAGTCCCAGGACAGGTCCGAACACCGGGGAGCTGTTTTTT. Its protein product is CASSPRTGPNTGELFF. Complete variable domain (other parts from reference TRBV28 and TRBJ2-2): DVKVTQSSRYLVKRTGEKVFLECVQDMDHENMFWYRQDPGLGLRLIYFSYDVKMKEKGDIPEGYSVSREKKERFSLILESASTNQTSMYLCASSPRTGPNTGELFFGEGSRLTVL.

This clone has a handful of counts. This chain's CDR3 is CASSIEGDYEQYF. Written as DNA, the CDR3 is TGTGCCAGTAGTATAGAGGGAGACTACGAGCAGTACTTC. This chain uses TRBV19 with TRBJ2-7, with D possibly TRBD2 on 5 matching bases. The CDR3 contains 13 residues. CDR1 and CDR2 (germline): LNHDA, SQIVND (reference sequence). V lost 0 bases and J lost 3, with 6 bases in between.

In this sample, this clone turned up once. This sequence joins TRBV9 and TRBJ2-1, with a tentative D call TRBD1 (5 bases). V was trimmed by 3 bases and J by 9 bases, leaving 10 bases between them. The germline V gene encodes CDR1 SGDLS and CDR2 YYNGEE. This CDR3 has 12 residues. The CDR3 sequence: CASSAGASEQFF. The CDR3 region has the DNA TGTGCCAGCAGCGCTGGGGCCAGTGAGCAGTTCTTC.

The V and J genes are TRBV2 and TRBJ1-1; D remains unclear. CDR3 size: 14 residues. V was shortened by 4 bases and J by 0 bases, with 9 bases between the two germline ends. CDR1 and CDR2 from the germline V gene are SNHLY and FYNNEI. The CDR3: CASSGPGVNTEAFF. The CDR3 DNA follows: TGTGCCAGCAGTGGTCCCGGGGTGAACACTGAAGCTTTCTTT.

The chain couples TRBV7-6 to TRBJ2-1, with D unresolved. Germline CDR1 SGHVS, CDR2 FNYEAQ. This CDR3 is built from 14 residues. V lost 1 base to trimming and J lost 1 base, with 5 bases between them. CDR3 sequence: CASSLVDSYNEQFF. For the CDR3, the DNA is TGTGCCAGCAGCTTAGTTGATTCCTACAATGAGCAGTTCTTC.

This clone has just one count. The chain couples TRBV7-3 to TRBJ1-5; 7 bases map to TRBD1. CDR3 size: 14 residues. Unmatched junction bases numbered 3, after V lost 2 bases and J lost 5 bases. Looked up from germline, CDR1 is SGHTA and CDR2 is FQGTGA. CDR3 in DNA: TGTGCCAGCAGCTTAGGAGACAGGGATCAGCCCCAGCATTTT. Translation gives CASSLGDRDQPQHF.

The rearrangement joins TRBV5-6 to TRBJ2-7, with D tentatively TRBD2 (5 bases). V shed 0 bases and J shed 2 bases, with 15 bases lying between them. Germline lookup yields CDR1 SGHDT and CDR2 YYEEEE. The length of the CDR3 is 16 residues. CDR3 protein: CASSLAESSKTYEQYF. In DNA, the CDR3 is TGTGCCAGCAGCTTGGCCGAGTCTAGCAAAACCTACGAGCAGTACTTC.

The chain employs TRBV2 and TRBJ1-1; D not resolved. Trimming took off 6 bases at V and 0 bases at J, with 11 bases between the two ends. The CDR3 sequence is 14 residues long. Germline V CDR1 and CDR2: SNHLY, FYNNEI. Here the CDR3 reads CASSLSPVNTEAFF. The CDR3 coding sequence is TGTGCCAGCAGCCTCTCGCCGGTGAACACTGAAGCTTTCTTT.

The chain uses TRBV28 and TRBJ2-1; TRBD2 matches at 8 bases. CDR1 and CDR2 from the germline V gene are MDHEN and SYDVKM. The CDR3 consists of 16 residues. V lost 3 bases to trimming and J lost 4 bases; unmatched junction nucleotides: 8. The CDR3 region is CASSFGGVNPYNEQFF. CDR3 DNA sequence: TGTGCCAGCAGTTTCGGGGGGGTCAACCCATACAATGAGCAGTTCTTC.

This clone was detected only a few times. The chain uses TRBV2 and TRBJ2-7; D gene unclear. This CDR3 has 12 residues. Germline lookup yields CDR1 SNHLY and CDR2 FYNNEI. V was trimmed by 8 bases and J by 9 bases, leaving 17 bases between them. The CDR3 nucleotides read TGTGCCAGCTGCTATCGGGCAGCTTGGCAGTACTTC. Amino acid sequence: CASCYRAAWQYF.

V is TRBV15 and J is TRBJ2-3; no reliable D call. V lost 5 bases to trimming and J lost 10 bases, with 13 bases between them. This CDR3 spans 12 amino acids. The V gene's germline CDR1 is LNHNV and CDR2 YYDKDF (reference sequence). In DNA form, the CDR3 reads TGTGCCACCAGCGAGACCGCTGATGCGCAGTATTTT. Protein: CATSETADAQYF.

This clone was seen ten or more times. V is TRBV4-2 and J is TRBJ2-5; D is unclear. The CDR3 is 14 residues long. V was cut by 4 bases and J by 2 bases, with 11 bases left in between. Germline-derived CDR1 and CDR2 are LGHNA and YNFKEQ. The CDR3: CASSPLSGQETQYF. The DNA for the CDR3 is TGTGCCAGCAGCCCCCTTTCAGGTCAAGAGACCCAGTACTTC.

The rearrangement links TRBV28 to TRBJ2-2; 8 bases fit TRBD1. Germline values: CDR1 MDHEN, CDR2 SYDVKM. V was pared by 8 bases and J by 5 bases, with 10 bases of the junction left unmatched. The CDR3 extends over 15 amino acids. The CDR3 DNA follows: TGTGCCAGCCAACCACAGGGGGAAGGGACCGGGGAGCTGTTTTTT. Residues: CASQPQGEGTGELFF.

CDR3 coding DNA: TGTGCCAGCAGCGTAGACGTTAGCGGGAGGGCAGATACGCAGTATTTT. Translation gives CASSVDVSGRADTQYF. The rearrangement joins TRBV9 to TRBJ2-3; TRBD2 aligns across 11 bases. Germline loops: CDR1 SGDLS, CDR2 YYNGEE. J lost 4 bases, V lost 0 bases, and 4 bases had no gene match. The CDR3 has 16 residues.

This chain uses TRBV11-1 with TRBJ1-1; D unclear. V was trimmed by 3 bases and J by 1 base, leaving 6 bases between them. CDR1 and CDR2 from the germline V gene are SGHAT and FQDESV (reference sequence). CDR3 length equals 13 residues. The CDR3 DNA follows: TGTGCCAGCAGCTTCGTATCGAACACTGAAGCTTTCTTT. Protein product: CASSFVSNTEAFF. Full variable domain (outside the CDR3, taken from reference TRBV11-1 and TRBJ1-1): EAEVAQSPRYKITEKSQAVAFWCDPISGHATLYWYRQILGQGPELLVQFQDESVVDDSQLPKDRFSAERLKGVDSTLKIQPAELGDSAMYLCASSFVSNTEAFFGQGTRLTVV.

The V and J genes are TRBV25-1 and TRBJ2-2; no definite D call. The V gene's germline CDR1 is MGHDK and CDR2 SYGVNS. This CDR3 has 17 amino acids. V lost 0 bases to trimming and J lost 1 base, with 12 bases between them. This chain's CDR3 is CASSEYFPDLNTGELFF. The CDR3 coding sequence is TGTGCCAGCAGTGAATATTTTCCAGACTTGAACACCGGGGAGCTGTTTTTT. Full variable domain (remainder filled in from reference TRBV25-1 and TRBJ2-2): EADIYQTPRYLVIGTGKKITLECSQTMGHDKMYWYQQDPGMELHLIHYSYGVNSTEKGDLSSESTVSRIRTEHFPLTLESARPSHTSQYLCASSEYFPDLNTGELFFGEGSRLTVL.

The rearrangement uses TRBV5-1 and TRBJ2-7; 7 nucleotides align to TRBD1. CDR1 and CDR2 (germline): SGHRS, YFSETQ. Losses at the gene ends were 1 base for V and 3 bases for J; bases not matched to a gene: 7. The CDR3 consists of 15 residues. This CDR3 is CASSLLWAGGYEQYF. The DNA of the CDR3 is TGCGCCAGCAGCTTGTTGTGGGCAGGGGGCTACGAGCAGTACTTC.

This sequence joins TRBV5-5 and TRBJ2-7; D is possibly TRBD2 (5 bases). The V end was cut by 0 bases, the J end by 3 bases, with 13 bases between. Germline CDR1 SGHKS, CDR2 YYEKEE (reference sequence). The CDR3 loop spans 15 amino acids. The DNA of the CDR3 is TGTGCCAGCAGCTTGGAGGACTCACCTTACTACGAGCAGTACTTC. This codes for CASSLEDSPYYEQYF.

The chain uses TRBV15 and TRBJ1-5; D gene uncertain. With 0 bases removed from V and 2 bases from J, the gap between germline ends came to 8 bases. Per germline, CDR1 LNHNV and CDR2 YYDKDF (reference sequence). CDR3 length: 15 amino acids. The CDR3 spells CATSRELAGNQPQHF. CDR3 sequence (DNA): TGTGCCACCAGCAGAGAGTTAGCAGGCAATCAGCCCCAGCATTTT. The variable domain in full, completed from reference TRBV15 and TRBJ1-5, reads DAMVIQNPRYQVTQFGKPVTLSCSQTLNHNVMYWYQQKSSQAPKLLFHYYDKDFNNEADTPDNFQSRRPNTSFCFLDIRSPGLGDTAMYLCATSRELAGNQPQHFGDGTRLSIL.